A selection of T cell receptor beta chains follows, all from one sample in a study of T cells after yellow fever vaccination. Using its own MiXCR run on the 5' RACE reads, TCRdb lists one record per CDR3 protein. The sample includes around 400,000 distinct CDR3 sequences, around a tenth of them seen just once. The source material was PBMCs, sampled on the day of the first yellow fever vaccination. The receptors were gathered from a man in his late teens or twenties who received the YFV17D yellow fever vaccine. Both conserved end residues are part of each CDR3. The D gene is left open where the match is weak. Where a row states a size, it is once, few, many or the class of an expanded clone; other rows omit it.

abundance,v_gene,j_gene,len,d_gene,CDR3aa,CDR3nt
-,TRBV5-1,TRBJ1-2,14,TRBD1,CASRTTTGGYGYTF,TGCGCCAGCAGGACCACGACAGGGGGCTATGGCTACACCTTC
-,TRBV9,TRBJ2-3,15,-,CASSVGILVADTQYF,TGTGCCAGCAGCGTAGGGATTCTGGTAGCAGATACGCAGTATTTT
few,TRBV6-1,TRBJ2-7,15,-,CASRRMAAGWYEQYF,TGTGCCAGCAGGAGGATGGCGGCCGGGTGGTACGAGCAGTACTTC
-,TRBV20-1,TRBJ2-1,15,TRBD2,CSARGTSGTYNEQFF,TGCAGTGCTAGGGGGACTAGCGGCACCTACAATGAGCAGTTCTTC
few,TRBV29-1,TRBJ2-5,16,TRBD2,CSVELASGGPRETQYF,TGCAGCGTTGAGTTGGCTAGCGGGGGTCCGAGGGAGACCCAGTACTTC
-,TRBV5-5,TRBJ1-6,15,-,CASSLGLQGNSPLHF,TGTGCCAGCAGCTTGGGGCTACAAGGCAATTCACCCCTCCACTTT
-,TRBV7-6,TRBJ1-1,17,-,CASSLASGQGLDTEAFF,TGTGCCAGCAGCTTAGCGTCCGGTCAGGGATTGGACACTGAAGCTTTCTTT
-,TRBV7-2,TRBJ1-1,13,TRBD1,CASTQMATGGAFF,TGTGCCAGCACCCAAATGGCAACAGGGGGAGCTTTCTTT
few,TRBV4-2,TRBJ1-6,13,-,CASGGQGNSPLHF,TGTGCCTCCGGGGGGCAGGGTAATTCACCCCTCCACTTT
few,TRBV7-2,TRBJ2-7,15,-,CASRSPNDRSYEQYF,TGTGCCAGCAGATCCCCGAACGACAGGTCCTACGAGCAGTACTTC
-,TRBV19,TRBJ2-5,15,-,CASTSTAGAGETQYF,TGTGCCAGTACCTCCACCGCGGGGGCAGGAGAGACCCAGTACTTC
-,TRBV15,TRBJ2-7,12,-,CATSRGAYEQYF,TGTGCCACCAGCAGAGGGGCCTACGAGCAGTACTTC
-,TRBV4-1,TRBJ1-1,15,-,CASSQDGFSGTEAFF,TGCGCCAGCAGCCAAGATGGGTTTTCGGGAACTGAAGCTTTCTTT
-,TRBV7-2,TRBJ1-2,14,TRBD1,CATLGGGGGGGYTF,TGTGCCACCCTCGGAGGGGGCGGCGGAGGGGGCTACACCTTC
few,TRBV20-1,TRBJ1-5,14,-,CSASFGITNQPQHF,TGCAGTGCTAGTTTCGGGATAACCAATCAGCCCCAGCATTTT
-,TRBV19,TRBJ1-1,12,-,CASSWAYTEAFF,TGTGCCAGTAGTTGGGCGTACACTGAAGCTTTCTTT
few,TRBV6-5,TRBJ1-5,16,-,CASSYSSSGAGQPQHF,TGTGCCAGCAGTTACTCGTCTTCGGGGGCTGGACAGCCCCAGCATTTT
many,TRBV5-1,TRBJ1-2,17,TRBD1,CASSQTGQGGVGYGYTF,TGCGCCAGCAGCCAGACGGGACAGGGAGGTGTAGGCTATGGCTACACCTTC
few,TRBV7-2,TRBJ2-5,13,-,CASSWEGWKTQYF,TGTGCCAGCAGCTGGGAAGGGTGGAAGACCCAGTACTTC
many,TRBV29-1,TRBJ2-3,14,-,CSAARGDGTDTQYF,TGCAGCGCCGCCAGAGGGGATGGCACAGATACGCAGTATTTT
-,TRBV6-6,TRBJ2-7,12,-,CASSYSQGKQYF,TGTGCCAGCAGTTACTCTCAGGGGAAGCAGTACTTC
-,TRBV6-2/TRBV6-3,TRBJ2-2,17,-,CASSYLPSTGNTGELFF,TGTGCCAGCAGTTACCTCCCGTCGACAGGGAACACCGGGGAGCTGTTTTTT
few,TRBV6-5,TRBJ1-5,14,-,CASSPFGGNQPQHF,TGTGCCAGCAGCCCCTTCGGCGGCAATCAGCCCCAGCATTTT
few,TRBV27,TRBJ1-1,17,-,CASSFSLRGSVNTEAFF,TGTGCCAGCAGTTTTTCTCTTAGGGGCTCGGTGAACACTGAAGCTTTCTTT
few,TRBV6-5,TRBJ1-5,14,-,CASSFGEGFLPQHF,TGTGCCAGCAGTTTCGGTGAAGGGTTTTTGCCCCAGCATTTT
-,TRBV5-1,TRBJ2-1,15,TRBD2,CASSLPSGGADEQFF,TGCGCCAGCAGCCTCCCTAGCGGGGGGGCCGATGAGCAGTTCTTC
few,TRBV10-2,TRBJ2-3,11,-,CASSEENTQYF,TGCGCCAGCAGTGAGGAGAATACGCAGTATTTT
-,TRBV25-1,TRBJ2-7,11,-,CASLGAYEQYF,TGTGCCAGCTTAGGGGCTTACGAGCAGTACTTC
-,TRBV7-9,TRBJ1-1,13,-,CASGPERDTEAFF,TGTGCCAGCGGCCCCGAGAGGGACACTGAAGCTTTCTTT
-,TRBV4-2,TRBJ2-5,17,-,CASSRTYSPQEQETQYF,TGTGCCAGCAGCCGAACCTATAGCCCACAGGAACAAGAGACCCAGTACTTC
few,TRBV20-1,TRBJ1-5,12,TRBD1,CSALTGDQPQHF,TGCAGTGCTTTGACAGGGGATCAGCCCCAGCATTTT
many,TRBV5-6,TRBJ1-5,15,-,CASSFRGAGNQPQHF,TGTGCCAGCAGCTTCCGTGGGGCCGGCAATCAGCCCCAGCATTTT
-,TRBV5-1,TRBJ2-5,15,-,CASSFPPRGQETQYF,TGCGCCAGCAGCTTTCCCCCTCGGGGGCAAGAGACCCAGTACTTC
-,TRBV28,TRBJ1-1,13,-,CASSPGWVTEAFF,TGTGCCAGCAGTCCGGGGTGGGTCACTGAAGCTTTCTTT
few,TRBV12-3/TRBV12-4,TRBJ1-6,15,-,CASSFGPNTGSPLHF,TGTGCCAGCAGTTTCGGGCCGAACACGGGTTCACCCCTCCACTTT
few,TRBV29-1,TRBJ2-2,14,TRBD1,CSVRGQGGTGELFF,TGCAGCGTTAGGGGACAGGGGGGCACCGGGGAGCTGTTTTTT
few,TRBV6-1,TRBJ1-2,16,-,CASSLPPGTTNYGYTF,TGTGCCAGCAGCCTACCTCCCGGGACGACGAACTATGGCTACACCTTC
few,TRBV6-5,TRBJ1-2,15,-,CASSYSSVAGYGYTF,TGTGCCAGCAGTTACTCGTCGGTGGCAGGTTATGGCTACACCTTC
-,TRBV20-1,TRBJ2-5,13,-,CFWGQPAGETQYF,TGCTTCTGGGGACAACCTGCGGGAGAGACCCAGTACTTC
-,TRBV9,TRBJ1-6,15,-,CASSGTGPAGSPLHF,TGTGCCAGCAGCGGCACCGGGCCCGCCGGGTCACCCCTCCACTTT
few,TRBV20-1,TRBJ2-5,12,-,CSARDNRETQYF,TGCAGTGCTAGAGATAACAGGGAGACCCAGTACTTC
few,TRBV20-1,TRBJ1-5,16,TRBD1,CSARGQGLYSNQPQHF,TGCAGTGCTAGGGGACAGGGCCTTTATAGCAATCAGCCCCAGCATTTT
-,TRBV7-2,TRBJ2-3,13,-,CASSSNMADTQYF,TGTGCCAGCAGCTCCAACATGGCGGATACGCAGTATTTT
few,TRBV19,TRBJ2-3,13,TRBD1,CASSMTGGDTQYF,TGTGCCAGTAGTATGACAGGGGGAGATACGCAGTATTTT
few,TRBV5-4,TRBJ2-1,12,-,CASSFGGREQFF,TGTGCCAGCAGCTTTGGGGGGCGAGAGCAGTTCTTC
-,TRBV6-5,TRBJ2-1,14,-,CASSYLGTYNEQFF,TGTGCCAGCAGTTACTTGGGAACCTACAATGAGCAGTTCTTC
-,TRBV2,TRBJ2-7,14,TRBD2,CASMRTSGVYEQYF,TGTGCCAGCATGCGGACTAGCGGGGTCTACGAGCAGTACTTC
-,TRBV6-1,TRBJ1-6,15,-,CASSRRFSYNSPLHF,TGTGCCAGCAGTCGACGTTTCTCCTATAATTCACCCCTCCACTTT
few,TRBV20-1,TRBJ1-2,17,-,CSARFDRFKPINYGYTF,TGCAGTGCTCGCTTTGACAGATTTAAACCCATTAACTATGGCTACACCTTC
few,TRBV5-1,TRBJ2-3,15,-,CASRPGQWEADTQYF,TGCGCCAGCAGACCGGGACAGTGGGAGGCAGATACGCAGTATTTT
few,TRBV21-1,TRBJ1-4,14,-,CASSKDSRDIRWFF,TGTGCCAGCAGCAAAGATTCCCGGGACATCAGATGGTTTTTT
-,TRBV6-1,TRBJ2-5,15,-,CASSRRPQGGETQYF,TGTGCCAGCAGTCGGCGTCCACAGGGAGGCGAGACCCAGTACTTC
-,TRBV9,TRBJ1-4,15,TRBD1,CASSVDEGASEKLFF,TGTGCCAGCAGCGTAGACGAGGGGGCCTCTGAAAAACTGTTTTTT
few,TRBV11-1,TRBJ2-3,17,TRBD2,CASSPRRASGGADTQYF,TGTGCCAGCAGCCCACGGCGGGCTAGCGGGGGGGCGGATACGCAGTATTTT